This TCR beta chain was captured in a study of cytomegalovirus exposure and HLA in healthy donors. Primers: 60 Vbeta forward and 13 Jbeta reverse. Sequencing used immunoSEQ multiplex PCR; TCRdb keeps in-frame clones, though not all of them. The sample carries roughly 160,000 clones, roughly 85% recorded once. Unmatched junction bases numbered 1, after V lost 5 bases and J lost 3 bases. The CDR3 totals 14 residues. The germline V gene has CDR1 LNHNV and CDR2 YYDKDF (reference sequence). The TCR was taken from a man between 18 and 35 years old in good health and CMV-seropositive. The sequenced sample was PBMCs. The chain links TRBV15 to TRBJ1-5; TRBD1 matches 10 bases. The CDR3 DNA reads TGTGCCACCAGCGGGACAGGGGCCAATCAGCCCCAGCATTTT. It translates to CATSGTGANQPQHF.